Shown below are 11 T cell receptor beta chains from a single sample sequenced in a study of shared clonotypes between healthy human individuals. Profiled with immunoSEQ multiplex PCR; TCRdb holds only in-frame clones, not every one. The table includes hundreds of thousands of clones, 96% detected once. As defined, naive CD8 cells were CD45RO-negative and positively selected for CCR7, with terminally differentiated effector memory CD45RA+ cells excluded. The sample was naive CD8+ T cells sorted from blood. These receptors originate from a woman aged 25 to 45 in good health.

The rearrangement links TRBV9 to TRBJ1-5, with D maybe TRBD1 (5 bases). V was cut by 4 bases and J by 4 bases, with 12 bases left in between. The CDR3 has 14 residues. CDR1 is SGDLS and CDR2 is YYNGEE in the germline V gene. The CDR3 is CASSPRDGNQPQHF. The CDR3 nucleotides are TGTGCCAGCAGCCCCAGGGACGGGAATCAGCCCCAGCATTTT.

The genes are TRBV28 and TRBJ1-4; D is unclear. Germline V CDR1 and CDR2: MDHEN, SYDVKM. The ends were cut back, 7 bases at V and 7 bases at J, with 16 bases in the middle. This CDR3 is built from 14 residues. The DNA for the CDR3 is TGTGCCAGCAATCGGTTGGGCGACGGTGAAAAACTGTTTTTT. This codes for CASNRLGDGEKLFF.

This clone has just one count. The rearrangement links TRBV6-5 to TRBJ2-7; 8 bases match TRBD2. V trimming: 0 bases; J trimming: 2 bases; junction bases outside the gene matches: 3. Looked up from germline, CDR1 is MNHEY and CDR2 is SVGAGI. The CDR3 spans 15 residues. CDR3: CASSYSPAGAYEQYF. CDR3 nucleotides: TGTGCCAGCAGTTACTCCCCAGCGGGGGCCTACGAGCAGTACTTC.

The rearrangement joins TRBV28 to TRBJ2-1, with D perhaps TRBD1 (6 bases). Germline V gene lookup returns CDR1 MDHEN and CDR2 SYDVKM. CDR3 length: 19 residues. Trimming shortened V by 2 bases and J by 4 bases, and 24 bases separated the two germline ends. The CDR3 nucleotides read TGTGCCAGCAGTTTACCCCCTCCCATCCGACAGGTTTGGTACAATGAGCAGTTCTTC. Its protein is CASSLPPPIRQVWYNEQFF. Full variable domain (remainder filled in from reference TRBV28 and TRBJ2-1): DVKVTQSSRYLVKRTGEKVFLECVQDMDHENMFWYRQDPGLGLRLIYFSYDVKMKEKGDIPEGYSVSREKKERFSLILESASTNQTSMYLCASSLPPPIRQVWYNEQFFGPGTRLTVL.

The gene calls are TRBV9 and TRBJ2-6; maybe TRBD1 (6 bases). Between the trimmed V and J ends, which lost 3 bases and 2 bases, there was a span of 12 bases. The CDR3 extends over 16 amino acids. From germline, CDR1 is SGDLS and CDR2 YYNGEE. CDR3 sequence (DNA): TGTGCCAGCAGCGACAATACAGGGACTGGGGCCAACGTCCTGACTTTC. Amino acid sequence: CASSDNTGTGANVLTF. Filled out from reference TRBV9 and TRBJ2-6, the complete variable domain reads DSGVTQTPKHLITATGQRVTLRCSPRSGDLSVYWYQQSLDQGLQFLIQYYNGEERAKGNILERFSAQQFPDLHSELNLSSLELGDSALYFCASSDNTGTGANVLTFGAGSRLTVL.

This chain uses TRBV6-1 with TRBJ2-3; D might be TRBD1 or TRBD2, each matching 5 bases. Germline loops: CDR1 MNHNS, CDR2 SASEGT. V dropped 3 bases and J dropped 10 bases, with 17 bases sitting between them. This CDR3 has 14 residues. Written as DNA, the CDR3 is TGTGCCAGCAGTGATCTGGACAACGGGCGGGCGCAGTATTTT. This encodes CASSDLDNGRAQYF.

In regard to this clone: This same CDR3 is encoded by further DNA sequences in the sample. The rearrangement uses TRBV27 and TRBJ1-5, with D uncertain. Per the germline V gene, CDR1 is MNHEY and CDR2 is SMNVEV (reference sequence). This CDR3 contains 15 residues. Trimming shortened V by 3 bases and J by 0 bases, and 9 bases separated the two germline ends. CDR3 in DNA: TGTGCCAGCAGTTTGGGCCCCTATAGCAATCAGCCCCAGCATTTT. It yields the protein CASSLGPYSNQPQHF.

V is TRBV28 and J is TRBJ1-2; D unclear. This CDR3 is built from 14 residues. The V gene's germline CDR1 is MDHEN and CDR2 SYDVKM. Trimming left V 5 bases short and J 4 bases short, with 14 bases between. In nucleotides, the CDR3 is TGTGCCAGCAGTCCCCCCCTGGACGGCTATGGCTACACCTTC. Its translation: CASSPPLDGYGYTF.

This chain links TRBV28 with TRBJ1-3; D is uncertain. Trimming left V 5 bases short and J 2 bases short, with 16 bases between. Germline V CDR1 and CDR2: MDHEN, SYDVKM. The CDR3 covers 16 residues. CDR3 coding DNA: TGTGCCAGCAGTCCCTATCGAGGCATCCCTGGAAACACCATATATTTT. It yields the protein CASSPYRGIPGNTIYF.

V and J are TRBV6-5 and TRBJ2-1, with D possibly TRBD2 on 5 matching bases. The CDR3 length is 15 residues. V was trimmed by 6 bases and J by 6 bases, leaving 18 bases between them. CDR1 MNHEY and CDR2 SVGAGI come from the germline V gene. The chain's CDR3 is CASSTDSIFGNEQFF. In DNA, the CDR3 is TGTGCCAGCAGCACGGACTCCATCTTCGGCAATGAGCAGTTCTTC.

The V gene is TRBV10-2, the J gene TRBJ2-1; D is unclear. The CDR3 loop spans 15 amino acids. Germline V CDR1 and CDR2: WSHSY, SAAADI. V gave up 2 bases and J gave up 8 bases, with 16 bases separating them. The CDR3 sequence: CASSEHPRLAHEQFF. The CDR3 bases are TGCGCCAGCAGTGAGCATCCTCGTCTTGCCCATGAGCAGTTCTTC.